This T cell receptor (beta chain) was found in a study of blood T cell repertoires in COVID-19. V was pared by 4 bases and J by 5 bases, with 9 bases between. This CDR3 is 13 amino acids long. The germline gives CDR1 GTSNPN, CDR2 SVGIG (reference sequence). Participant-given clinical history determined each cohort assignment. Two negative PCRs, clearance, or symptom resolution were required of recovered Cohort 3 donors. TCRdb's copy holds only in-frame clones and misses some; the assay was immunoSEQ multiplex PCR. Of about 400,000 clones in the sample, approximately 89% were seen once. The sequenced sample consisted of PBMCs or T cells enriched from blood (not recorded which). The source is a woman aged 30 to 39 who had recovered from COVID-19. The chain couples TRBV30 to TRBJ1-6, with D perhaps matching TRBD1 (5 bases). DNA for the CDR3: TGTGCCTGGATGGACAACGATAATTCACCCCTCCACTTT. This encodes CAWMDNDNSPLHF.